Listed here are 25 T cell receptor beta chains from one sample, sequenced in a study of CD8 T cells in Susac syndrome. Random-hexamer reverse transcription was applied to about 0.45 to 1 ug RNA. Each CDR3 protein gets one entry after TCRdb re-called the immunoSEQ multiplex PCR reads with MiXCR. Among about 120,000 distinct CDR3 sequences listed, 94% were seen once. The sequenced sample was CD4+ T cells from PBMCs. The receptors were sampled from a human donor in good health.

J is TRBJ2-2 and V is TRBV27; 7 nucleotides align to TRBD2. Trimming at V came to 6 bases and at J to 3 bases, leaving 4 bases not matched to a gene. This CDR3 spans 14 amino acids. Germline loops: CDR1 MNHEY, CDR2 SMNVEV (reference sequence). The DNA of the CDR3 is TGTGCCAGCAGGGGGGGGACCCACACCGGGGAGCTGTTTTTT. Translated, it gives CASRGGTHTGELFF.

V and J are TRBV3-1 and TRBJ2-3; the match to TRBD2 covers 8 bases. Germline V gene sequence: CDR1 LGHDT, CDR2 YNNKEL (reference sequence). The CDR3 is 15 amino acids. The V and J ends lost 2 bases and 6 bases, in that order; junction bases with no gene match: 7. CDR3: CASSQMASGLDTQYF. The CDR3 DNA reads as TGTGCCAGCAGCCAAATGGCTAGCGGGCTGGATACGCAGTATTTT.

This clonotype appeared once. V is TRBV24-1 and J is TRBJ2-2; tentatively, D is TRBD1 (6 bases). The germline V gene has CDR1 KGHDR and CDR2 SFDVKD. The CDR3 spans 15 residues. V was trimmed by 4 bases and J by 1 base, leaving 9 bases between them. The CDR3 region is CATSDIQGNTGELFF. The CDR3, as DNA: TGTGCCACCAGTGACATACAGGGGAACACCGGGGAGCTGTTTTTT.

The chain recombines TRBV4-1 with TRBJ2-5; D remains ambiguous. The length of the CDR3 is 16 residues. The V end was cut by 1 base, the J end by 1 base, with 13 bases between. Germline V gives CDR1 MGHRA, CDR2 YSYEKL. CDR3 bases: TGCGCCAGCAGCCAAGCTACCGGGCAGATCCAAGAGACCCAGTACTTC. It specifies CASSQATGQIQETQYF.

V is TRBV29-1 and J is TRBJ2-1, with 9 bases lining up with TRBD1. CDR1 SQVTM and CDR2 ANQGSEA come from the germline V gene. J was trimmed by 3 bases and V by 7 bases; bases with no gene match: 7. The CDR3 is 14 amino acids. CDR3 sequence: CSGTWTGVYNEQFF. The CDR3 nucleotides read TGCAGCGGGACGTGGACAGGGGTCTACAATGAGCAGTTCTTC.

The CDR3: CASSGRNGYTF. The CDR3 DNA sequence: TGTGCCAGCAGTGGGAGGAATGGCTACACCTTC. This chain links TRBV6-4 with TRBJ1-2, with D unresolved. This CDR3 is built from 11 residues. Trimming stripped 4 bases from V and 6 bases from J, with 6 bases between. Germline V gene sequence: CDR1 MRHNA, CDR2 SNTAGT.

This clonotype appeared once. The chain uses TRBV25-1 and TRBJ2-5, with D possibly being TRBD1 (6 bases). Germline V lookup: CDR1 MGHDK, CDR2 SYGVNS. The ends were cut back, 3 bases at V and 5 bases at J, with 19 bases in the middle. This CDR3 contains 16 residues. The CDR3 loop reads CASSDLTTGSGETQYF. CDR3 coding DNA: TGTGCCAGCAGTGACTTAACTACAGGGTCGGGGGAGACCCAGTACTTC.

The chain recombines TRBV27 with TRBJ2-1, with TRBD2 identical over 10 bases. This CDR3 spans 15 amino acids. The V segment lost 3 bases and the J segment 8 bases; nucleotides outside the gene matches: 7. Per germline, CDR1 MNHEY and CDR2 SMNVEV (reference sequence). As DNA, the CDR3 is TGTGCCAGCAGTTTCAGCGGGAGGGCCTTTGATGAGCAGTTCTTC. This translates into CASSFSGRAFDEQFF.

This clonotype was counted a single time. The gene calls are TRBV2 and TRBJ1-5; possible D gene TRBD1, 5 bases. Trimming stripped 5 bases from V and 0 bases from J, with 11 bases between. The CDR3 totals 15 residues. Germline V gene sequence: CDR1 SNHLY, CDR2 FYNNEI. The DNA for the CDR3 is TGTGCCAGCAGTCGGGACCCCCGTAGCAATCAGCCCCAGCATTTT. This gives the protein CASSRDPRSNQPQHF.

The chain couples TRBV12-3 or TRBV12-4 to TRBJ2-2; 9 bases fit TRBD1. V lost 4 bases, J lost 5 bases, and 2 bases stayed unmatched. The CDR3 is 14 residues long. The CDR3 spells CASSSTGGTGELFF. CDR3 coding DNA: TGTGCCAGCAGTTCGACAGGGGGGACCGGGGAGCTGTTTTTT.

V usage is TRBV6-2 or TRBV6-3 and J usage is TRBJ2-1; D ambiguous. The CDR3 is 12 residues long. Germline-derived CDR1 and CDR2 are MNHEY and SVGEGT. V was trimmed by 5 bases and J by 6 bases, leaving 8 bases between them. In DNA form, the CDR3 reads TGTGCCAGCAGTCTAGTAGGCAATGAGCAGTTCTTC. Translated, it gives CASSLVGNEQFF.

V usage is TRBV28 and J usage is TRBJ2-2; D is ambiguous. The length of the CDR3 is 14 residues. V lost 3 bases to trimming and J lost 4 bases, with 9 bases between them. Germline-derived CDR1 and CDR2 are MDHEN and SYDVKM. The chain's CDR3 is CASSLDGSTGELFF. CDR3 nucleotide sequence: TGTGCCAGCAGTTTGGACGGATCCACCGGGGAGCTGTTTTTT.

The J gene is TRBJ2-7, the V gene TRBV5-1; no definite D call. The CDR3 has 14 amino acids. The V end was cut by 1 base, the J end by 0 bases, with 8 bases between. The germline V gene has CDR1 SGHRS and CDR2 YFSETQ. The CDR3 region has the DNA TGCGCCAGCAGCTTGCAGGTGAGCTCCTACGAGCAGTACTTC. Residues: CASSLQVSSYEQYF.

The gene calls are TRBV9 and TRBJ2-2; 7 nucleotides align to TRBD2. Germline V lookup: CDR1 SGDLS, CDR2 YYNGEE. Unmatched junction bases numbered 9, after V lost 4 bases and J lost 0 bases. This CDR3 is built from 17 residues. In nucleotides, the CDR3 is TGTGCCAGCAGCCCCCGGTGGCTAGCGGCGAACACCGGGGAGCTGTTTTTT. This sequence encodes CASSPRWLAANTGELFF.

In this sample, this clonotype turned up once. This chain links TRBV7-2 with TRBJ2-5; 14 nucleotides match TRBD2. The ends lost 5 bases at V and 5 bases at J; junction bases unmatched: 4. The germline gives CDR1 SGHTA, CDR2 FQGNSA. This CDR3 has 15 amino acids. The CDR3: CASSQGLAGAETQYF. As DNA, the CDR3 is TGTGCCAGCAGCCAGGGACTAGCGGGAGCGGAGACCCAGTACTTC.

CDR3 sequence reads: CASSWGRGYEQYF. DNA of the CDR3: TGTGCCAGCAGTTGGGGGAGAGGCTACGAGCAGTACTTC. This chain uses TRBV7-9 with TRBJ2-7; D might be TRBD1 or TRBD2, each matching 5 bases. Germline-derived CDR1 and CDR2 are SEHNR and FQNEAQ (reference sequence). The CDR3 loop spans 13 amino acids. V lost 6 bases, J lost 3 bases, and 12 bases lay in between.

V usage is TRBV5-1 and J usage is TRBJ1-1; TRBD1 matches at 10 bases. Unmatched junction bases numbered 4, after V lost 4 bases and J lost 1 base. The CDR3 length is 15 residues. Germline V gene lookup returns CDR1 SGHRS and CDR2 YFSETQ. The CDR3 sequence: CASSAGQGKNTEAFF. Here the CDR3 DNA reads TGCGCCAGCAGCGCGGGACAGGGGAAGAACACTGAAGCTTTCTTT.

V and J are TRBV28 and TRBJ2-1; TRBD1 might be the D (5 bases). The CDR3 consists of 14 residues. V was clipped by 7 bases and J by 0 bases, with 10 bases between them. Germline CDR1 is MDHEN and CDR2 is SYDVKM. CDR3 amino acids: CASTRQSSYNEQFF. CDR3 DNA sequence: TGTGCCAGCACGAGACAGAGCTCCTACAATGAGCAGTTCTTC.

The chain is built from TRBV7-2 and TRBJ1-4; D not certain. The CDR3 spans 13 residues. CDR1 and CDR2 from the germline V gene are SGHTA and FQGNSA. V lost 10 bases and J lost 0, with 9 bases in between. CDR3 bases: TGTGCCATCCGAGACGCAACTAATGAAAAACTGTTTTTT. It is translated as CAIRDATNEKLFF.

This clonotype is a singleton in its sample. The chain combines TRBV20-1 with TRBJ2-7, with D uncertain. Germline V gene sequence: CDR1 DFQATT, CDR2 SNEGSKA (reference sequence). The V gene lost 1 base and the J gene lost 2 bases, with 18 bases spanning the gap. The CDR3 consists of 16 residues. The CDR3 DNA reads TGCAGTGCTAGAGTATCATTTATCGGCGCGACCTACGAGCAGTACTTC. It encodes CSARVSFIGATYEQYF.

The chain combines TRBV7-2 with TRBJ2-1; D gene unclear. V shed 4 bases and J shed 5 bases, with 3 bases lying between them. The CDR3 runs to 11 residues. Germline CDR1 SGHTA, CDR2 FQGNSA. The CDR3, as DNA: TGTGCCAGCAGCTACAACAATGAGCAGTTCTTC. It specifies CASSYNNEQFF.

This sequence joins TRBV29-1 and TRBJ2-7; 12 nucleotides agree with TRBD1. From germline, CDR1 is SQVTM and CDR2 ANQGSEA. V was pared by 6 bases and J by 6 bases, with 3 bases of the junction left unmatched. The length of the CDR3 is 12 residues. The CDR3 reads CSVGTGGSEQYF. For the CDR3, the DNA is TGCAGCGTCGGGACAGGGGGCTCCGAGCAGTACTTC.

The CDR3 is CATSDAGQGVADTQYF. CDR3 sequence (DNA): TGTGCCACCAGTGATGCGGGACAGGGGGTAGCAGATACGCAGTATTTT. The V and J genes are TRBV24-1 and TRBJ2-3; 11 bases are a match to TRBD1. The CDR3 runs 16 residues. Trimming cost V 3 bases and J 4 bases; bases outside gene matches: 5. The V gene's germline CDR1 is KGHDR and CDR2 SFDVKD.

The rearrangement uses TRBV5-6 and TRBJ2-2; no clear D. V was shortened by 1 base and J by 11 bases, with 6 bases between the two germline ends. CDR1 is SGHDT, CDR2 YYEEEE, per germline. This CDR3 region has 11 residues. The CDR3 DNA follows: TGTGCCAGCAGCTTGAACAGCGAGCTGTTTTTT. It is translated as CASSLNSELFF.

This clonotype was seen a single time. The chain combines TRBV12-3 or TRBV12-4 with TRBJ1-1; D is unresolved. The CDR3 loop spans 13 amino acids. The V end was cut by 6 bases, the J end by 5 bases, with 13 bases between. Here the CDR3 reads CASSRHGETEAFF. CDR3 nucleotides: TGTGCCAGCAGCAGACACGGCGAGACTGAAGCTTTCTTT.